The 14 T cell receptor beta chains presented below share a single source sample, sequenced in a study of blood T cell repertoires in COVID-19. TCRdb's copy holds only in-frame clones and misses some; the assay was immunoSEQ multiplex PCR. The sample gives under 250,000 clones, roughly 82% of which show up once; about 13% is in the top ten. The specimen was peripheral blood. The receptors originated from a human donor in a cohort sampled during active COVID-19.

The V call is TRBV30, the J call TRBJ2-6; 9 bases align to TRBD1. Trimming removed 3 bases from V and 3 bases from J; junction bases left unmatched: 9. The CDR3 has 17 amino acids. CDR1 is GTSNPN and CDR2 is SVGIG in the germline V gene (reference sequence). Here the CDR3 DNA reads TGTGCCTGGAGCCGGGACAGGGTGGCCTTTGGGGCCAACGTCCTGACTTTC. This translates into CAWSRDRVAFGANVLTF.

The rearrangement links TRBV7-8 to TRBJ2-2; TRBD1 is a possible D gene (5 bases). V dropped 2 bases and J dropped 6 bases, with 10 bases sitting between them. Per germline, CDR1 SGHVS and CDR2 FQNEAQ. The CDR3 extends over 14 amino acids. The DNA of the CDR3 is TGTGCCAGCAGCTTATCCAGGGTGGCCGGGGAGCTGTTTTTT. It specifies CASSLSRVAGELFF.

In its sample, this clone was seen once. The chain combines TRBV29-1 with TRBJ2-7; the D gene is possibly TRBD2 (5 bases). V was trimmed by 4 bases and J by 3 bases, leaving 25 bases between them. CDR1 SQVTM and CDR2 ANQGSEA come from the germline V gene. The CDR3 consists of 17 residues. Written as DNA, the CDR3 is TGCAGCGTTGTGGGTTCCGCGGAGGAAAGCTCTTACTACGAGCAGTACTTC. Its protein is CSVVGSAEESSYYEQYF.

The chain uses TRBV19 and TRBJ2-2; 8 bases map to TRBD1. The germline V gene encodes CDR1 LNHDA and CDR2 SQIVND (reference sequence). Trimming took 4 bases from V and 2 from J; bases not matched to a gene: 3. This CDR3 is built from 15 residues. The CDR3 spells CASSRTGINTGELFF. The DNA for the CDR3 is TGTGCCAGTAGTAGGACAGGGATTAACACCGGGGAGCTGTTTTTT.

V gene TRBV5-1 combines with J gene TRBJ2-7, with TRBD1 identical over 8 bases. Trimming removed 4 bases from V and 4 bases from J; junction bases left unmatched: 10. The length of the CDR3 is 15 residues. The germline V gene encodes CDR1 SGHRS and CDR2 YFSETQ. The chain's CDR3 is CASSLNRGVEYEQYF. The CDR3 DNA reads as TGCGCCAGCAGCCTGAACAGGGGGGTCGAGTACGAGCAGTACTTC. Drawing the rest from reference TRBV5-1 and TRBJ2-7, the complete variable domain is KAGVTQTPRYLIKTRGQQVTLSCSPISGHRSVSWYQQTPGQGLQFLFEYFSETQRNKGNFPGRFSGRQFSNSRSEMNVSTLELGDSALYLCASSLNRGVEYEQYFGPGTRLTVT.

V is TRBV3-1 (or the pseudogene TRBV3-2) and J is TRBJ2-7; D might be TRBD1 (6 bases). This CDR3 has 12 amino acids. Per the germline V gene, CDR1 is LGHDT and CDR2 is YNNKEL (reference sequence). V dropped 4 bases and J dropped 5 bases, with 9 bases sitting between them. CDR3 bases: TGTGCCAGCAGCCTTACAGGGAACGAGCAGTACTTC. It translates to CASSLTGNEQYF.

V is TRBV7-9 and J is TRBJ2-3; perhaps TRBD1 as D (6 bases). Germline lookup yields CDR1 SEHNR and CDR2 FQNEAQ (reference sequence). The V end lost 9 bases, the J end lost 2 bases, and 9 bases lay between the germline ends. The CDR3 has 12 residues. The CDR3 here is CASQGYTDTQYF. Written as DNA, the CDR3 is TGTGCCAGTCAGGGGTACACAGATACGCAGTATTTT.

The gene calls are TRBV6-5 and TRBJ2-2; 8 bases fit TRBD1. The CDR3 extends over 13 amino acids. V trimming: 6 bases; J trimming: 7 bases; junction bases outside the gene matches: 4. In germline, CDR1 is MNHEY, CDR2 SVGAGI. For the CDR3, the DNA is TGTGCCAGCAGACAGGGGGAGAGCGGGGAGCTGTTTTTT. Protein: CASRQGESGELFF.

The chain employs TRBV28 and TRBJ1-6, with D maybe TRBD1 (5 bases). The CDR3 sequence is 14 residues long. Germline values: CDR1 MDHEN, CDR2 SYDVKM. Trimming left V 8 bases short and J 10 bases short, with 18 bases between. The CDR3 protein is CASSRIGVGSPLHF. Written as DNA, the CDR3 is TGTGCCAGCTCAAGAATAGGGGTAGGATCACCCCTCCACTTT. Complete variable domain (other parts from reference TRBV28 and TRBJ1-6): DVKVTQSSRYLVKRTGEKVFLECVQDMDHENMFWYRQDPGLGLRLIYFSYDVKMKEKGDIPEGYSVSREKKERFSLILESASTNQTSMYLCASSRIGVGSPLHFGNGTRLTVT.

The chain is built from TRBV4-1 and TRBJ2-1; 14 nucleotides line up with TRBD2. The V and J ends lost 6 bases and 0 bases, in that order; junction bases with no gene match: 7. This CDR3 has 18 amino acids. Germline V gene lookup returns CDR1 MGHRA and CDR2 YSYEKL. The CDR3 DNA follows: TGCGCCAGCAGATCGGGACTAGCGGGAGCAGGCTCCTACAATGAGCAGTTCTTC. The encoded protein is CASRSGLAGAGSYNEQFF.

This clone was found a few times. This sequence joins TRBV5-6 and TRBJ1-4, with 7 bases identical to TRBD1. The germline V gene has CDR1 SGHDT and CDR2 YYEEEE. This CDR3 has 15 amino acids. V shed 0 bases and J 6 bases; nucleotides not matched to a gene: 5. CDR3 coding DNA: TGTGCCAGCAGCTTGGGGTGGACAGGCCATGAAAAACTGTTTTTT. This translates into CASSLGWTGHEKLFF.

The CDR3 region has the DNA TGTGCCAGCAGTCGTGGACTAGCGGGAGGGGGCTCTGGGGCCAACGTCCTGACTTTC. Protein product: CASSRGLAGGGSGANVLTF. The gene calls are TRBV3-1 (or the pseudogene TRBV3-2) and TRBJ2-6; 15 bases align to TRBD2. CDR1 is LGHDT, CDR2 YNNKEL, per germline (reference sequence). The CDR3 spans 19 residues. V was clipped by 6 bases and J by 0 bases; unmatched bases: 6.

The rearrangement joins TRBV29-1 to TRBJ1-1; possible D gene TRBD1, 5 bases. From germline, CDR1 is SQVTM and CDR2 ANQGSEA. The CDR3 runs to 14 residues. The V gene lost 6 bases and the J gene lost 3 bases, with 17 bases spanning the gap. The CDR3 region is CSVGKIGQHTEAFF. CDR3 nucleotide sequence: TGCAGCGTGGGAAAGATAGGACAACACACTGAAGCTTTCTTT. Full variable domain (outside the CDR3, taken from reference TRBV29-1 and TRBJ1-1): SAVISQKPSRDICQRGTSLTIQCQVDSQVTMMFWYRQQPGQSLTLIATANQGSEATYESGFVIDKFPISRPNLTFSTLTVSNMSPEDSSIYLCSVGKIGQHTEAFFGQGTRLTVV.

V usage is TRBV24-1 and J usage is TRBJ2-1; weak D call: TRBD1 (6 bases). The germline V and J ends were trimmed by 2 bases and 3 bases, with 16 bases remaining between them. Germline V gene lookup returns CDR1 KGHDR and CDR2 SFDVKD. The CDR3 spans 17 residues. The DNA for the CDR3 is TGTGCCACCAGTGATTGGGGACAAGGACAAAACTACAATGAGCAGTTCTTC. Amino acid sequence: CATSDWGQGQNYNEQFF.